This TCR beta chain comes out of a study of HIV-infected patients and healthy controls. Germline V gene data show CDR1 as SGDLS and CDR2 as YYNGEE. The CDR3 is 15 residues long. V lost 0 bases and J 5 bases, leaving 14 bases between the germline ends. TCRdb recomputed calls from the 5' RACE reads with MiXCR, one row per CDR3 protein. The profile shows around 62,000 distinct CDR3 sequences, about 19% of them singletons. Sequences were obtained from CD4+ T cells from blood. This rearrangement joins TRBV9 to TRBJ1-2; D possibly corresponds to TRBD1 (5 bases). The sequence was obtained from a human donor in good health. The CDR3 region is CASSVGGRAGYGYTF. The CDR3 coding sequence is TGTGCCAGCAGCGTAGGTGGCAGGGCGGGGTATGGCTACACCTTC.